Ten or more counts support the clone carrying this TCR beta chain. The source of the sample is a study of T cells in Graves' hyperthyroidism and ophthalmopathy. Looked up from germline, CDR1 is MNHNS and CDR2 is SASEGT. The trim removed 6 bases at V and 1 base at J, leaving 8 bases unmatched. This CDR3 spans 16 amino acids. The CDR3 regions of TCR beta were amplified from RNA transcripts. With the HTBI primer set, the TCR CDR3 went through a first round of RT-PCR. TCRdb analysed the multiplex PCR reads with MiXCR anew, one entry per CDR3 protein. The table has over 300,000 distinct CDR3 sequences, about an eighth seen once.

The chain couples TRBV6-1 to TRBJ2-1; TRBD1 matches at 8 bases. The source material was blood. The receptor was isolated from a woman between 35 and 50 years old with Graves' ophthalmopathy. CDR3 DNA: TGTGCCAGCAGAGCCCAGGGGGCCGCATCCTACAATGAGCAGTTCTTC. Its translation: CASRAQGAASYNEQFF.